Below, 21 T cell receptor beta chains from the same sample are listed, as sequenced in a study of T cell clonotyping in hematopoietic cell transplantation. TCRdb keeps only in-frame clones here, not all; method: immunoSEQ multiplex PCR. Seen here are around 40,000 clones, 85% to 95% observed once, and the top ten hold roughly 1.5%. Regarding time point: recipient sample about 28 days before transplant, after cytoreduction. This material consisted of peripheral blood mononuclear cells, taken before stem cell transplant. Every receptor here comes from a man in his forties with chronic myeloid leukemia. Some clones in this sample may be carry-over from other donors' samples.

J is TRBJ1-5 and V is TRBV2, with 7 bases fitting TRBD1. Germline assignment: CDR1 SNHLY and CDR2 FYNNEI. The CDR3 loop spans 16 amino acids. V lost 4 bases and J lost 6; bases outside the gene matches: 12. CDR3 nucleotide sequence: TGTGCCAGCAGTGCCTCGGGGCAGGGGGTAGGTCAGCCCCAGCATTTT. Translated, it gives CASSASGQGVGQPQHF.

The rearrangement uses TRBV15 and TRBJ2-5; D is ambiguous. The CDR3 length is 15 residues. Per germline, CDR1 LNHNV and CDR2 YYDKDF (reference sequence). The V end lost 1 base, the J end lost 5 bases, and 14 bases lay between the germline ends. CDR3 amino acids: CATSRVGPTRETQYF. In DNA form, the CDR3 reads TGTGCCACCAGCAGAGTTGGACCGACCCGGGAGACCCAGTACTTC.

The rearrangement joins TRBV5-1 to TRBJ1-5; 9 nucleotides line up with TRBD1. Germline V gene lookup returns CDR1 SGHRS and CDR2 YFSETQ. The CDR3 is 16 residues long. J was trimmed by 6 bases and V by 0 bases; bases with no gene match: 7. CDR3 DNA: TGCGCCAGCAGCTTGGGGACAGGGGCCCCCGGTCAGCCCCAGCATTTT. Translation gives CASSLGTGAPGQPQHF.

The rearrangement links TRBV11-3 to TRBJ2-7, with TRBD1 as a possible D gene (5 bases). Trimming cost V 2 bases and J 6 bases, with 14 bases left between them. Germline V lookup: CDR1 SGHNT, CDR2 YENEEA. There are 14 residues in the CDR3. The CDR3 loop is CASSLQAPTAEQYF. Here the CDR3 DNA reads TGTGCCAGCAGCTTACAAGCCCCGACAGCCGAGCAGTACTTC. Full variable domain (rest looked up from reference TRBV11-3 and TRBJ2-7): EAGVVQSPRYKIIEKKQPVAFWCNPISGHNTLYWYLQNLGQGPELLIRYENEEAVDDSQLPKDRFSAERLKGVDSTLKIQPAELGDSAVYLCASSLQAPTAEQYFGPGTRLTVT.

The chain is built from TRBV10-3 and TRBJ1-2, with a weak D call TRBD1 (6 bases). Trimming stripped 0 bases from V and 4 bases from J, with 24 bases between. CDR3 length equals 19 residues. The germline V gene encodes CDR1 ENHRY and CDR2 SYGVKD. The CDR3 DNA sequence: TGTGCCATCAGTGAGTCGGAGTACGGGTTCGGGGGGGCCTTCTATGGCTACACCTTC. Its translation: CAISESEYGFGGAFYGYTF.

CDR3 nucleotides: TGTGCCAGCAGCCCCACCCCTCAGCCATTAAAAGCAACTAATGAAAAACTGTTTTTT. Residues: CASSPTPQPLKATNEKLFF. V usage is TRBV7-6 and J usage is TRBJ1-4; D gene unclear. V lost 5 bases to trimming and J lost 0 bases, with 22 bases between them. The CDR3 contains 19 residues. Germline loops: CDR1 SGHVS, CDR2 FNYEAQ.

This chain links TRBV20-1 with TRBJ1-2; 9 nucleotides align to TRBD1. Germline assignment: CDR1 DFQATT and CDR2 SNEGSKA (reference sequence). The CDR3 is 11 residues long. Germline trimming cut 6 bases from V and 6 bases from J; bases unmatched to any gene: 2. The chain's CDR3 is CSAGTGNGYTF. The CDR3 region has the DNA TGCAGTGCCGGGACAGGGAATGGCTACACCTTC.

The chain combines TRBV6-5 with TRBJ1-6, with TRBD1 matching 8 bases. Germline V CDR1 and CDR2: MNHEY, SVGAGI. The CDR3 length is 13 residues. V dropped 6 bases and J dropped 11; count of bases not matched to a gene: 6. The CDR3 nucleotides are TGTGCCAGCAGATCCGGACAGGGCCCACCCCTCCACTTT. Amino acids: CASRSGQGPPLHF.

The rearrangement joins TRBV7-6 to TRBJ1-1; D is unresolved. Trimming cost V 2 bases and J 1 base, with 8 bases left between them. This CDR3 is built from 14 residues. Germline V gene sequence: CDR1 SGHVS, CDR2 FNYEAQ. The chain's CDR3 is CASSLTEGNTEAFF. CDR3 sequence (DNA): TGTGCCAGCAGCTTAACTGAGGGGAACACTGAAGCTTTCTTT.

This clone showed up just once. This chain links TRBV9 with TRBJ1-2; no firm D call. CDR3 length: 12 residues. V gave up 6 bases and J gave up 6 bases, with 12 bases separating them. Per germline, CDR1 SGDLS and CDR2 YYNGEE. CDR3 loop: CASNREDDGYTF. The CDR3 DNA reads TGTGCCAGCAACCGGGAAGACGATGGCTACACCTTC.

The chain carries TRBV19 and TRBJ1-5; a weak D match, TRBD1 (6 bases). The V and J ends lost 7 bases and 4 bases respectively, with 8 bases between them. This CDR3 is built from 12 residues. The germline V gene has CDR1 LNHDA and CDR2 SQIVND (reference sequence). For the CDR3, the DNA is TGTGCCAGTACAGGGACAAATCAGCCCCAGCATTTT. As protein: CASTGTNQPQHF.

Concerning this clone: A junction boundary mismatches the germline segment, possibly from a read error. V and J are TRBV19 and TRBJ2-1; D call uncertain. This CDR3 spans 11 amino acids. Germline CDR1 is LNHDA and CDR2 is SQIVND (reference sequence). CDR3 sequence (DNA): TGTGCCAGTAGTATAGATTTTACCCCGATCTTC. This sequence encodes CASSIDFTPIF. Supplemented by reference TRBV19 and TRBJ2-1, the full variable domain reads DGGITQSPKYLFRKEGQNVTLSCEQNLNHDAMYWYRQDPGQGLRLIYYSQIVNDFQKGDIAEGYSVSREKKESFPLTVTSAQKNPTAFYLCASSIDFTPIFGPGTRLTVL.

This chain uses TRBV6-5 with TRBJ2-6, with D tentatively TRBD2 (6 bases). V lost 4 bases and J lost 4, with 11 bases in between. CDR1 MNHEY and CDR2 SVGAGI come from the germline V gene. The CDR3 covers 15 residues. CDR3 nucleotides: TGTGCCAGCAGTTCCCCAGGGAGGGGGGCCAACGTCCTGACTTTC. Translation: CASSSPGRGANVLTF.

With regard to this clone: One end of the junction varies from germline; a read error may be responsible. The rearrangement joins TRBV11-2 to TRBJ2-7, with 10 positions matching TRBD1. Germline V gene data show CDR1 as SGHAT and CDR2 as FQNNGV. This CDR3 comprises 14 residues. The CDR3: CASSLDRGPHEQYF. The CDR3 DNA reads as TGTGCCAGCAGCCTAGACAGGGGGCCCCACGAGCAGTACTTC.

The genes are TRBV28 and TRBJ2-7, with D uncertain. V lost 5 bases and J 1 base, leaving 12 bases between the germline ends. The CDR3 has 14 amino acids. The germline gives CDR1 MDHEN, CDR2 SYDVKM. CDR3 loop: CASSVPPRSYEQYF. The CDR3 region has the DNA TGTGCCAGCAGTGTACCGCCGAGGTCCTACGAGCAGTACTTC.

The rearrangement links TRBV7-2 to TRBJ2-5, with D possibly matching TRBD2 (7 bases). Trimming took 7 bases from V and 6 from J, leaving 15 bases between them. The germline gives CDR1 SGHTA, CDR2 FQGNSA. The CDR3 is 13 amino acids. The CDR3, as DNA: TGTGCCAGCACCTACGGGGGGCTAAAGACCCAGTACTTC. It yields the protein CASTYGGLKTQYF.

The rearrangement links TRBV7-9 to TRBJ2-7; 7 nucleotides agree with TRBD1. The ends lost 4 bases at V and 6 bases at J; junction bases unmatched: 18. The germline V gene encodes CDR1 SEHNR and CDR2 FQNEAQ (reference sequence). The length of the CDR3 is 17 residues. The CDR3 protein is CASSSRIIRTGPFEQYF. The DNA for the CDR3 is TGTGCCAGCAGCTCCCGAATAATAAGGACAGGTCCGTTCGAGCAGTACTTC.

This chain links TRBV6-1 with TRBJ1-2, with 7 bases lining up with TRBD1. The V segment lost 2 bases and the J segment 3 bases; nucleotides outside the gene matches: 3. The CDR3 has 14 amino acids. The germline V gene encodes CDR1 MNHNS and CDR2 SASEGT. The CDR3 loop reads CASSERQGDYGYTF. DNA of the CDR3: TGTGCCAGCAGTGAAAGACAGGGAGACTATGGCTACACCTTC.

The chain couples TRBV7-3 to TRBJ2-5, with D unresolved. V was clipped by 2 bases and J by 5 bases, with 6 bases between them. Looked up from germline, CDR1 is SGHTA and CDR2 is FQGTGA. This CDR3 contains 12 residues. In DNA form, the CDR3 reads TGTGCCAGCAGCTTAGATCGGGAGACCCAGTACTTC. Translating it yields CASSLDRETQYF.

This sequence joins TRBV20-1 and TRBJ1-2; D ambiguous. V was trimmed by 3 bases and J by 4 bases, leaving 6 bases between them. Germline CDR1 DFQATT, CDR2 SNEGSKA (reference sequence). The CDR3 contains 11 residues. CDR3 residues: CSASHGYGYTF. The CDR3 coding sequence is TGCAGTGCTAGCCATGGCTATGGCTACACCTTC.

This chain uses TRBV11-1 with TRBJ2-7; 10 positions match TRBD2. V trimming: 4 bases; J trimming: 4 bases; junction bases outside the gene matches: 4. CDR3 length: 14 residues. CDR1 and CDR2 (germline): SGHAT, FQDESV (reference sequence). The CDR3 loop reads CASSSGLAAYEQYF. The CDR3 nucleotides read TGTGCCAGCAGCTCAGGACTAGCGGCATACGAGCAGTACTTC. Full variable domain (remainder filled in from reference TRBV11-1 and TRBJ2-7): EAEVAQSPRYKITEKSQAVAFWCDPISGHATLYWYRQILGQGPELLVQFQDESVVDDSQLPKDRFSAERLKGVDSTLKIQPAELGDSAMYLCASSSGLAAYEQYFGPGTRLTVT.